These 24 T cell receptor beta chains originate from one sample sequenced in a study of cytomegalovirus exposure and HLA in healthy donors. The PCR used 60 Vbeta and 13 Jbeta primers. Some clones are missing from TCRdb's copy, which holds only in-frame ones; the method was immunoSEQ multiplex PCR. Listed are approximately 58,000 clones; approximately 10% falls within the top ten. Material: PBMCs. The receptor source for this set is a woman between 45 and 60 years old in good health and CMV-seropositive.

In nucleotides, the CDR3 is TGTGCCAGCCACTCCCCGAATTCACCCCTCCACTTT. Encoded protein: CASHSPNSPLHF. The chain couples TRBV28 to TRBJ1-6; D is unclear. CDR1 is MDHEN, CDR2 SYDVKM, per germline. This CDR3 is built from 12 residues. Trimming shortened V by 8 bases and J by 7 bases, and 9 bases separated the two germline ends.

The chain joins TRBV11-3 to TRBJ2-7; D might be TRBD2 (6 bases). CDR1 SGHNT and CDR2 YENEEA come from the germline V gene. The CDR3 has 13 amino acids. The V end lost 2 bases, the J end lost 6 bases, and 11 bases lay between the germline ends. As DNA, the CDR3 is TGTGCCAGCAGCTTACTTGGAGGGGCCGAGCAGTACTTC. Translated, it gives CASSLLGGAEQYF.

V gene TRBV19 combines with J gene TRBJ2-7; 7 positions match TRBD1. The J segment lost 2 bases and the V segment lost 3 bases, leaving 7 bases of the junction unmatched. This CDR3 has 15 residues. The germline gives CDR1 LNHDA, CDR2 SQIVND (reference sequence). Here the CDR3 reads CASSIEGQRPYEQYF. DNA for the CDR3: TGTGCCAGTAGTATCGAGGGACAGAGACCCTACGAGCAGTACTTC.

The J gene is TRBJ2-4, the V gene TRBV5-4; TRBD1 agrees at 9 bases. The trim removed 4 bases at V and 1 base at J, leaving 6 bases unmatched. Germline V lookup: CDR1 SGHNT, CDR2 YYREEE (reference sequence). The CDR3 extends over 16 amino acids. The CDR3, as DNA: TGTGCCAGCAGCCCCGGACAGGGGTCCGCCAAAAACATTCAGTACTTC. Its protein is CASSPGQGSAKNIQYF.

The chain joins TRBV18 to TRBJ1-2; 8 bases line up with TRBD1. V was clipped by 3 bases and J by 3 bases; unmatched bases: 6. Germline CDR1 KGHSH, CDR2 LQKENI. This CDR3 contains 15 residues. CDR3 region: CASSPRQGMDYGYTF. The CDR3 DNA is TGTGCCAGCTCACCCAGACAGGGGATGGACTATGGCTACACCTTC.

This clone is classed as medium-sized by frequency. This CDR3 is CASSTDRRNTEAFF. The CDR3 region has the DNA TGTGCCAGTAGTACGGACAGGAGAAACACTGAAGCTTTCTTT. The chain combines TRBV19 with TRBJ1-1, with TRBD1 matching 7 bases. CDR3 length: 14 amino acids. Germline lookup yields CDR1 LNHDA and CDR2 SQIVND (reference sequence). The ends lost 4 bases at V and 2 bases at J; junction bases unmatched: 4.

The chain has TRBV14 and TRBJ2-7, with 7 bases fitting TRBD1. The germline V gene has CDR1 SGHDN and CDR2 FVKESK. This CDR3 has 16 amino acids. The J segment lost 2 bases and the V segment lost 3 bases, leaving 10 bases of the junction unmatched. CDR3 residues: CASSHLRTGSPYEQYF. In nucleotides, the CDR3 is TGTGCCAGCAGCCACCTTAGGACAGGTTCCCCCTACGAGCAGTACTTC.

This chain connects TRBV6-4 to TRBJ2-5; maybe TRBD1 (5 bases). CDR1 MRHNA and CDR2 SNTAGT come from the germline V gene. Trimming left V 4 bases short and J 3 bases short, with 21 bases between. The CDR3 length is 17 residues. CDR3 in DNA: TGTGCCAGCAGTGGGTTATGCAGGGCCCACACCAAAGAGACCCAGTACTTC. This gives the protein CASSGLCRAHTKETQYF.

The chain combines TRBV5-6 with TRBJ2-5; tentative D call: TRBD2 (7 bases). CDR1 and CDR2 (germline): SGHDT, YYEEEE. V was pared by 4 bases and J by 5 bases, with 15 bases between. The CDR3 sequence is 14 residues long. The CDR3 here is CASSGPGGPETQYF. The CDR3 region has the DNA TGTGCCAGCAGCGGGCCCGGGGGGCCGGAGACCCAGTACTTC.

The chain is built from TRBV28 and TRBJ1-5, with 8 bases fitting TRBD1. Germline loops: CDR1 MDHEN, CDR2 SYDVKM. V gave up 6 bases and J gave up 6 bases; unmatched junction bases: 10. The CDR3 consists of 15 residues. CDR3 region: CASRGSRGLFQPQHF. The CDR3 DNA reads TGTGCCAGCAGGGGAAGCAGGGGGCTTTTTCAGCCCCAGCATTTT.

The V gene is TRBV6-4, the J gene TRBJ1-4; D possibly corresponds to TRBD1 (5 bases). The CDR3 loop spans 15 amino acids. Germline V lookup: CDR1 MRHNA, CDR2 SNTAGT. Trimming pared 0 bases from V and 5 bases from J, leaving 10 bases between. CDR3 region: CASSDSTGRNEKLFF. The CDR3 nucleotides read TGTGCCAGCAGTGACTCAACAGGTAGGAATGAAAAACTGTTTTTT.

The chain recombines TRBV4-3 with TRBJ1-4, with 7 positions matching TRBD1. This CDR3 is 14 amino acids long. The V gene's germline CDR1 is LGHNA and CDR2 YSLEER. Trimming removed 8 bases from V and 5 bases from J; junction bases left unmatched: 8. This chain's CDR3 is CASGRQGLNEKLFF. The CDR3 region has the DNA TGCGCCAGCGGGAGACAGGGATTAAATGAAAAACTGTTTTTT.

The chain combines TRBV29-1 with TRBJ2-5, with 9 bases identical to TRBD1. The CDR3 loop spans 11 amino acids. The germline CDR1 and CDR2 sequences are SQVTM and ANQGSEA. Trimming cost V 7 bases and J 5 bases; bases outside gene matches: 2. The CDR3 here is CSADRGETQYF. The CDR3 nucleotides read TGCAGCGCTGACAGGGGGGAGACCCAGTACTTC.

The rearrangement uses TRBV5-4 and TRBJ2-2, with 8 bases fitting TRBD2. V was pared by 4 bases and J by 7 bases, with 12 bases of the junction left unmatched. CDR1 is SGHNT, CDR2 YYREEE, per germline (reference sequence). The CDR3 contains 16 residues. The CDR3 here is CASSGGGGTSDGELFF. CDR3 DNA sequence: TGTGCCAGCAGCGGGGGAGGGGGGACTAGTGACGGGGAGCTGTTTTTT. Full variable domain (missing parts from reference TRBV5-4 and TRBJ2-2): ETGVTQSPTHLIKTRGQQVTLRCSSQSGHNTVSWYQQALGQGPQFIFQYYREEENGRGNFPPRFSGLQFPNYSSELNVNALELDDSALYLCASSGGGGTSDGELFFGEGSRLTVL.

The chain links TRBV4-2 to TRBJ2-2; no firm D call. This CDR3 comprises 14 residues. V gave up 1 base and J gave up 10 bases, with 13 bases separating them. Germline V gene sequence: CDR1 LGHNA, CDR2 YNFKEQ. The CDR3 DNA reads as TGTGCCAGCAGCCAAGGCGATAGCCTCCCGGAGCTGTTTTTT. Translated, it gives CASSQGDSLPELFF.

The rearrangement joins TRBV7-9 to TRBJ1-5; 7 nucleotides agree with TRBD1. J was trimmed by 5 bases and V by 3 bases; bases with no gene match: 19. The CDR3 extends over 19 amino acids. CDR1 is SEHNR and CDR2 is FQNEAQ in the germline V gene (reference sequence). CDR3 residues: CASSFGNLRRGHRDQPQHF. DNA for the CDR3: TGTGCCAGCAGCTTCGGTAACTTGAGGAGGGGGCATCGGGATCAGCCCCAGCATTTT.

The CDR3 bases are TGCGCCAGCAGCCAAGATCTAGTCGGACAGTTGAATCAGCCCCAGCATTTT. Amino acids: CASSQDLVGQLNQPQHF. V is TRBV4-1 and J is TRBJ1-5, with D tentatively TRBD1 (6 bases). This CDR3 comprises 17 residues. The ends were cut back, 0 bases at V and 4 bases at J, with 16 bases in the middle. Germline loops: CDR1 MGHRA, CDR2 YSYEKL.

The chain recombines TRBV19 with TRBJ2-7; D is ambiguous. With 1 base removed from V and 3 bases from J, the gap between germline ends came to 13 bases. CDR1 and CDR2 (germline): LNHDA, SQIVND (reference sequence). The CDR3 has 15 residues. The CDR3 sequence is CASSIGNAGIYEQYF. CDR3 nucleotides: TGTGCCAGTAGTATAGGGAACGCAGGAATCTACGAGCAGTACTTC.

V usage is TRBV7-2 and J usage is TRBJ2-1, with D hard to call. This CDR3 has 13 residues. Trimming cost V 2 bases and J 6 bases, with 8 bases left between them. Germline V gene sequence: CDR1 SGHTA, CDR2 FQGNSA. The CDR3 here is CASSLSLFNEQFF. CDR3 DNA: TGTGCCAGCAGCTTATCCCTGTTCAATGAGCAGTTCTTC.

The chain couples TRBV29-1 to TRBJ2-5, with 9 bases aligning to TRBD2. Trimming took 4 bases from V and 2 from J; bases not matched to a gene: 5. Germline assignment: CDR1 SQVTM and CDR2 ANQGSEA. The CDR3 covers 14 residues. The CDR3 reads CSVAAGGMQETQYF. In DNA form, the CDR3 reads TGCAGCGTTGCCGCGGGGGGGATGCAAGAGACCCAGTACTTC.

V gene TRBV5-6 combines with J gene TRBJ2-7; D perhaps matches TRBD1 (7 bases). Trimming took 3 bases from V and 3 from J, leaving 13 bases between them. CDR1 SGHDT and CDR2 YYEEEE come from the germline V gene. This CDR3 is 14 amino acids long. The CDR3 coding sequence is TGTGCCAGCAGCTCTCGACAGGGACTCTACGAGCAGTACTTC. Its protein is CASSSRQGLYEQYF.

The chain uses TRBV6-5 and TRBJ1-5; D is ambiguous. The V gene lost 0 bases and the J gene lost 0 bases, with 6 bases spanning the gap. The germline V gene encodes CDR1 MNHEY and CDR2 SVGAGI. This CDR3 comprises 15 residues. CDR3 DNA: TGTGCCAGCAGTTACTCTCTAAATAGCAATCAGCCCCAGCATTTT. Translating it yields CASSYSLNSNQPQHF.

The chain has TRBV5-4 and TRBJ1-2, with 8 bases aligning to TRBD1. This CDR3 spans 19 amino acids. Per the germline V gene, CDR1 is SGHNT and CDR2 is YYREEE (reference sequence). V dropped 1 base and J dropped 7; count of bases not matched to a gene: 21. The CDR3 sequence: CASSLTSPDRVISLSGYTF. CDR3 DNA sequence: TGTGCCAGCAGCTTGACCTCTCCGGACAGGGTTATTAGTCTAAGTGGCTACACCTTC.

The chain combines TRBV10-1 with TRBJ2-7; a possible D gene is TRBD1 (5 bases). From germline, CDR1 is WNHNN and CDR2 SYGVQD (reference sequence). The CDR3 extends over 15 amino acids. V lost 0 bases to trimming and J lost 2 bases, with 11 bases between them. CDR3 residues: CASSESAGSTYEQYF. CDR3 nucleotide sequence: TGCGCCAGCAGTGAGTCGGCAGGGTCAACCTACGAGCAGTACTTC.